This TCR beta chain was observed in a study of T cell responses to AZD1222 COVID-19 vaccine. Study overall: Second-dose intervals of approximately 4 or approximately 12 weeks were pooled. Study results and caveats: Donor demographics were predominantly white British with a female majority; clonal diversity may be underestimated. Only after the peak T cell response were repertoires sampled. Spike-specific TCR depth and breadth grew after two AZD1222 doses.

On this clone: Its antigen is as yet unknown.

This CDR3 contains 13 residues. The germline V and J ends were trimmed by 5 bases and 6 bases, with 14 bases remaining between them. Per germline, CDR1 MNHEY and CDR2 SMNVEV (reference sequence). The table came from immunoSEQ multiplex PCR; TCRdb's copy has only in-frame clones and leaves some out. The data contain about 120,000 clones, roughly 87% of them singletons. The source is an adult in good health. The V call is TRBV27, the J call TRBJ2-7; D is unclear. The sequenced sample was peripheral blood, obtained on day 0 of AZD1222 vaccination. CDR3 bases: TGTGCCAGCAGTCGTAGGGCCCTCGGCGAGCAGTACTTC. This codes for CASSRRALGEQYF.